This T cell receptor (beta chain) was documented in a study of blood T cell repertoires in COVID-19 (dated by TCRdb to about 2020). Concerning the study at large: Collaborator samples came from the United States, Italy and Spain and covered acute and convalescent phases of COVID-19. The prospective study material was composed of cDNA or gDNA derived from T cells, B-cell-depleted T cells, or PBMCs. Subjects who had been exposed to COVID-19, were actively infected with it, or had recovered from it provided the deeply sampled blood TCRbeta repertoires that made up the dataset. A freely available public database, intended as a resource for researchers studying the immune response to SARS-CoV-2, is where the repertoires were released. The samples were drawn from the first 160 participants of the ongoing ImmuneRACE study and from over 950 subjects provided by 6 global collaborators. The sample metadata nearly always contained a de-identified subject ID, COVID-19 status, age in years and sex. Where available, HLA class I and class II types were obtained from metadata supplied by the sample provider rather than from assay-based typing. The paper's findings and limits, for the study overall: How much clinical and demographic metadata was included differed by source and by participant, and the metadata was provided uncurated.

With regard to this clone: Its antigen remains undetermined. Base quality data are lacking; no much larger clone is found one base away.

The immunoSEQ Assay, a bias-controlled multiplex PCR, was used to amplify TCRbeta CDR3 regions from genomic DNA. The original pipeline was this. The number of nucleated cells in each sample was estimated from the amplification of reference gene primers within the assay. To quantify the absolute abundance of each unique TCRbeta CDR3 rearrangement, sequence reads were collapsed and filtered. For each sample, productive Simpson clonality was calculated as the square root of Simpson's diversity index over productive rearrangements. Held by TCRdb, this immuneACCESS table contains in-frame sequences only and omits some clones. Under half of the omission traces to an unresolved V gene where checked; the cause of the rest is unknown. The V and J calls and clone size were taken over from that table, and D and trimming were inferred from the DNA. The sample records hundreds of thousands of clones, roughly 82% of which are singletons. The ten largest clones take up about 6% of the sample.

The CDR3 has 15 amino acids, counting the end cysteine and phenylalanine. Kept here is only the CDR3 DNA, which spans 45 bases and is read in frame from base 1. CDR1 is given as MNHEY and CDR2 as SVGEGT, both from the germline V gene. V is cut by 2 bases and J by 2 bases, and the space between the germline ends is 10 bases. One collaborating source in Seattle enrolled patients while the patients were actively infected and followed the patients over time throughout the course of disease. Each collaborating institution followed its own protocols to collect whole blood in K2EDTA tubes. For TCRbeta analysis, collaborators shipped samples in one of three forms: frozen whole blood, isolated PBMCs, or DNA extracted from either of those sample types.

Sequenced sample: peripheral blood. The source of this sequence is a woman of 80 years or more with COVID-19, enrolled during active disease. The rearrangement combines TRBV6-2 or TRBV6-3 with TRBJ2-1; TRBD2 is perhaps the D gene, given 6 matching bases. The sequenced DNA is TGTGCCAGCAGTTACGGGGGAGGAACCTACAATGAGCAGTTCTTC. Translation gives CASSYGGGTYNEQFF.